These T cell receptor beta chains were read from a single sample in a study of blood T cell repertoires in COVID-19. Some clones are missing from TCRdb's copy, which holds only in-frame ones; the method was immunoSEQ multiplex PCR. The sample contains approximately 220,000 clones, 84% of which appear only once. Material: peripheral blood. These TCRs come from a woman aged 60 to 75 with acute or convalescent COVID-19. The CDR3 runs from the conserved cysteine through the conserved F or W. D genes are given only for firm matches. Some rows have no size entry. The others give once, few or many, or a class for an expanded clone.

TRBD1,TRBV4-1,TRBJ1-1,-,CASSQHGTGNTEAFF,TGCGCCAGCAGCCAACATGGGACAGGTAACACTGAAGCTTTCTTT
-,TRBV12-3/TRBV12-4,TRBJ1-2,-,CASSLVRESGYTF,TGTGCCAGCAGTTTAGTACGGGAGAGTGGCTACACCTTC
-,TRBV6-5,TRBJ1-2,-,CASSYSTNYGYTF,TGTGCCAGCAGTTACTCGACAAACTATGGCTACACCTTC
TRBD1,TRBV27,TRBJ2-7,-,CASSRRDSSYEQYF,TGTGCCAGCAGCCGACGGGACAGTTCCTACGAGCAGTACTTC
TRBD1,TRBV9,TRBJ1-1,-,CASSVAGGGEAFF,TGTGCCAGCAGCGTAGCAGGGGGCGGTGAAGCTTTCTTT
-,TRBV28,TRBJ2-5,-,CASTRGREETQYF,TGTGCCAGCACACGGGGTAGAGAAGAGACCCAGTACTTC
TRBD1,TRBV5-1,TRBJ2-1,-,CASSLDGTVTSSNEQFF,TGCGCCAGCAGCTTGGATGGGACAGTTACTTCCTCCAATGAGCAGTTCTTC
-,TRBV6-5,TRBJ1-5,-,CASSYRGDQPQHF,TGTGCCAGCAGTTACCGGGGAGATCAGCCCCAGCATTTT
-,TRBV3-1/TRBV3-2,TRBJ1-6,-,CASSPGATAYYNSPLHF,TGTGCCAGCAGCCCAGGGGCCACGGCATACTATAATTCACCCCTCCACTTT
-,TRBV9,TRBJ1-5,-,CASSVKEGVGSNQPQHF,TGTGCCAGCAGCGTAAAAGAGGGGGTGGGGAGCAATCAGCCCCAGCATTTT
-,TRBV14,TRBJ1-3,few,CASSLTYAGNTIYF,TGTGCCAGCAGTCTTACATACGCTGGAAACACCATATATTTT
-,TRBV5-1,TRBJ2-2,-,CASSLRTWDTGELFF,TGCGCCAGCAGCCTTAGGACTTGGGACACCGGGGAGCTGTTTTTT
TRBD1,TRBV6-5,TRBJ1-2,-,CASSTRDRGGGYTF,TGTGCCAGCAGTACCCGGGACAGGGGCGGCGGCTACACCTTC
TRBD2,TRBV7-2,TRBJ2-1,once,CASSLARGFYNEQFF,TGTGCCAGCAGCTTAGCGCGGGGGTTTTACAATGAGCAGTTCTTC
TRBD1,TRBV6-6,TRBJ1-1,-,CASSGLQGPTEAFF,TGTGCCAGCAGTGGATTACAGGGGCCCACTGAAGCTTTCTTT
TRBD1,TRBV10-3,TRBJ1-2,-,CAISTQGDRGDYTF,TGTGCCATCTCCACTCAGGGGGACAGGGGGGACTACACCTTC
-,TRBV5-5,TRBJ1-1,-,CASSWDTNTEAFF,TGTGCCAGCAGCTGGGACACGAACACTGAAGCTTTCTTT
TRBD1,TRBV5-4,TRBJ2-2,-,CASSSRQGVIGELFF,TGTGCCAGCAGCTCCCGACAGGGGGTGATCGGGGAGCTGTTTTTT
-,TRBV5-1,TRBJ2-5,few,CASTPSGKRGETQYF,TGCGCCAGCACCCCTAGCGGTAAAAGGGGGGAGACCCAGTACTTC
-,TRBV6-6,TRBJ2-7,-,CASSYTSYEQYF,TGTGCCAGCAGTTACACATCCTACGAGCAGTACTTC
-,TRBV3-1/TRBV3-2,TRBJ1-4,few,CASSQGGANEKLFF,TGTGCCAGCAGCCAAGGCGGGGCTAATGAAAAACTGTTTTTT
-,TRBV5-1,TRBJ2-1,-,CASSRGGEREQFF,TGCGCCAGCAGCCGGGGCGGGGAACGCGAGCAGTTCTTC
-,TRBV7-8,TRBJ2-7,-,CASSSSSGDRSSEQYF,TGTGCCAGCAGCTCAAGTAGCGGTGACAGATCGTCCGAGCAGTACTTC
-,TRBV5-6,TRBJ1-1,-,CASSLGMGSPKAFF,TGTGCCAGCAGCTTGGGCATGGGCAGCCCGAAAGCTTTCTTT
TRBD1,TRBV19,TRBJ1-5,few,CASSTNPGQVGDQPQHF,TGTGCCAGTAGTACCAACCCCGGACAGGTCGGGGATCAGCCCCAGCATTTT
-,TRBV19,TRBJ2-7,-,CASSPSDSSPYEQYF,TGTGCCAGTAGTCCTTCGGACAGCTCTCCCTACGAGCAGTACTTC
TRBD1,TRBV2,TRBJ1-1,few,CASSWTGLQNTEAFF,TGTGCCAGCAGCTGGACAGGGTTACAGAACACTGAAGCTTTCTTT
TRBD1,TRBV6-5,TRBJ2-6,-,CASSLEQGAGANVLTF,TGTGCCAGCAGTTTAGAACAGGGGGCAGGGGCCAACGTCCTGACTTTC
TRBD1,TRBV11-2,TRBJ2-5,-,CASSLGQDREETQYF,TGTGCCAGCAGCTTAGGACAGGACAGGGAAGAGACCCAGTACTTC
-,TRBV30,TRBJ1-5,-,CAWSRGGLQPQHF,TGTGCCTGGAGTCGGGGGGGCCTTCAGCCCCAGCATTTT
-,TRBV27,TRBJ1-6,-,CASSLSIWTARNSPLHF,TGTGCCAGCAGTTTATCGATATGGACAGCCCGTAATTCACCCCTCCACTTT
-,TRBV5-8,TRBJ1-6,-,CASSLYRDSPLHF,TGTGCCAGCAGCTTGTATCGGGATTCACCCCTCCACTTT
-,TRBV2,TRBJ2-3,-,CASRSSTATMGDTQYF,TGTGCCAGCAGGTCCTCCACGGCGACAATGGGAGATACGCAGTATTTT
TRBD1,TRBV3-1/TRBV3-2,TRBJ2-7,-,CASSESRDRGPYEQYF,TGTGCCAGCAGCGAAAGCCGGGACAGGGGACCCTACGAGCAGTACTTC
TRBD1,TRBV5-4,TRBJ1-6,-,CASSLGQGDSPLHF,TGTGCCAGCAGCCTAGGACAGGGTGATTCACCCCTCCACTTT
-,TRBV5-6,TRBJ1-6,-,CASSLGPIPDNSPLHF,TGTGCCAGCAGCTTGGGTCCTATTCCGGATAATTCACCCCTCCACTTT
TRBD2,TRBV3-1/TRBV3-2,TRBJ2-3,-,CASSQGTSGRIDTQYF,TGTGCCAGCAGCCAAGGGACTAGCGGACGAATCGATACGCAGTATTTT
-,TRBV28,TRBJ1-2,-,CASSTLGRAGGYTF,TGTGCCAGCAGTACACTCGGCAGGGCTGGCGGCTACACCTTC
TRBD1,TRBV30,TRBJ1-2,-,CAWSVRRDRGWGYTF,TGTGCCTGGAGTGTACGGCGGGACAGGGGTTGGGGCTACACCTTC
-,TRBV5-1,TRBJ2-7,-,CASSPRRTNDEQYF,TGCGCCAGCAGCCCCCGGAGGACTAATGACGAGCAGTACTTC
TRBD2,TRBV7-9,TRBJ2-3,-,CASSWTSAQSTDTQYF,TGTGCCAGCAGCTGGACTAGCGCGCAAAGCACAGATACGCAGTATTTT
TRBD1,TRBV6-5,TRBJ1-1,-,CASSLTGTLNTEAFF,TGTGCCAGCAGCCTGACAGGGACACTGAACACTGAAGCTTTCTTT
TRBD1,TRBV29-1,TRBJ2-7,-,CSVEERTGQHEQYF,TGCAGCGTTGAAGAAAGGACAGGGCAACACGAGCAGTACTTC
TRBD1,TRBV10-3,TRBJ1-2,-,CAISEAQTGSGGYTF,TGTGCCATCAGTGAGGCCCAGACAGGGTCGGGGGGCTACACCTTC
TRBD1,TRBV4-1,TRBJ1-1,-,CASSLRQGQNTEAFF,TGCGCCAGCAGCCTCCGACAGGGACAGAACACTGAAGCTTTCTTT
-,TRBV6-5,TRBJ2-2,-,CASTDWTENTGELFF,TGTGCCAGCACCGACTGGACAGAGAACACCGGGGAGCTGTTTTTT
-,TRBV10-3,TRBJ2-6,-,CAISVGGALGGANVLTF,TGTGCCATCTCCGTGGGGGGTGCCCTGGGTGGGGCCAACGTCCTGACTTTC
-,TRBV2,TRBJ2-7,once,CASSTGLQFDEQYF,TGTGCCAGCAGTACGGGACTGCAGTTTGACGAGCAGTACTTC
TRBD1,TRBV6-1,TRBJ1-2,-,CASSEEGHRGYGYTF,TGTGCCAGCAGTGAAGAAGGGCACAGGGGCTATGGCTACACCTTC
-,TRBV7-9,TRBJ2-3,-,CASSPLSTPPPDTQYF,TGTGCCAGCAGCCCCTTATCCACACCTCCCCCAGATACGCAGTATTTT
-,TRBV5-1,TRBJ2-6,-,CASSLEAGSGANVLTF,TGCGCCAGCAGCTTGGAGGCCGGGTCTGGGGCCAACGTCCTGACTTTC
TRBD2,TRBV29-1,TRBJ2-1,once,CSVGAGGYNEQFF,TGCAGCGTTGGGGCGGGGGGATACAATGAGCAGTTCTTC
-,TRBV18,TRBJ1-6,-,CASSPPGSSYNSPLHF,TGTGCCAGCTCACCGCCAGGCAGCTCCTATAATTCACCCCTCCACTTT
TRBD1,TRBV6-5,TRBJ1-5,-,CASTGGDNQPQHF,TGTGCCAGCACAGGGGGCGACAATCAGCCCCAGCATTTT
TRBD2,TRBV15,TRBJ2-3,-,CATSRDIAGTTDTQYF,TGTGCCACCAGCAGAGATATAGCGGGTACCACAGATACGCAGTATTTT
TRBD1,TRBV28,TRBJ1-5,-,CASSFTGGLIQPQHF,TGTGCCAGCAGTTTTACAGGGGGCTTAATTCAGCCCCAGCATTTT